Listed below are T cell receptor beta chains from one sample, sequenced in a study of blood T cells in healthy people across ages. TCRdb reprocessed the 5' RACE reads with MiXCR, giving one entry per CDR3 protein. The profile covers 1.5 million to 1.9 million distinct CDR3 sequences, with roughly 43% appearing a single time and under 5% taken by the ten largest. The sequenced material came from blood. The receptors originated from a woman younger than 30 in good health. Both conserved end residues are part of each CDR3.

J gene | V gene | CDR3 protein
TRBJ1-5 | TRBV6-1 | CASRGDRASNQPQHF
TRBJ1-2 | TRBV20-1 | CSATHKQGYGNTF
TRBJ2-7 | TRBV5-1 | CASSSLTGNEQYF
TRBJ2-7 | TRBV6-6 | CASSAQGPYEQYF
TRBJ1-2 | TRBV4-2 | CASSQDAVEGGGGYTF
TRBJ2-5 | TRBV6-5 | CASSYGGWGETQYF
TRBJ2-1 | TRBV6-2/TRBV6-3 | CASSYADTRLNEQFF
TRBJ2-5 | TRBV25-1 | CASSDATGETQYF
TRBJ1-2 | TRBV20-1 | CSARDRQGVYGYTF
TRBJ2-7 | TRBV14 | CASSQVTVYEQYF
TRBJ2-2 | TRBV6-4 | CASSARPGSGELFF
TRBJ2-3 | TRBV11-2 | CASSLEAFLLGTDTQYF
TRBJ1-2 | TRBV2 | CASSESTDYGYTF
TRBJ2-5 | TRBV20-1 | CSASGAKTVITYNEQYF
TRBJ2-2 | TRBV6-5 | CASSSRGLSYTGELFF
TRBJ2-1 | TRBV2 | CASSDSSLAGVSNEQFF
- | TRBV20-1 | CSATAGGPSSYNEQYF
- | TRBV7-2 | CASSLALAETQYF
TRBJ2-2 | TRBV29-1 | CSGGGGRNTGELFF
TRBJ2-4 | TRBV14 | CASSQDTGGPRIQYF
TRBJ1-5 | TRBV12-3/TRBV12-4 | CASSLGDRVPSQPQHF
TRBJ2-1 | TRBV3-1 | CASSQGVGFGEQFF
TRBJ2-7 | TRBV6-2/TRBV6-3 | CASSYPRGISYEQYF
- | TRBV7-2 | CASSLRQGQGEQYF
TRBJ2-3 | TRBV5-1 | CASSLGDRSNTQYF
TRBJ2-1 | TRBV27 | CASSTSTSVNEQFF
TRBJ2-3 | TRBV11-2 | CASSSFRSRGLAGVGTDTKYF
TRBJ1-2 | TRBV4-1 | CASSQTQYGQLNYGYTF
TRBJ2-1 | TRBV12-3/TRBV12-4 | CASSFWDRGRRTVLLSYNEQFF
TRBJ2-7 | TRBV30 | CAWSVGYEQYF
TRBJ2-7 | TRBV3-1 | CASRQGLASSYEQYF
TRBJ2-1 | TRBV28 | CASSLARVSSYNEQFF
TRBJ2-1 | TRBV3-1 | CASSPGQGMSYNEQFF
TRBJ2-2 | TRBV29-1 | CSVEDPGRGTGELFF
TRBJ1-1 | TRBV27 | CASAAAGDTEAFF
TRBJ2-3 | TRBV7-2 | CASSTRDRGTDTQYF
TRBJ1-2 | TRBV7-2 | CASSFLGREKANYGYTF
TRBJ2-1 | TRBV29-1 | CSPVERAYNEQFF
TRBJ1-4 | TRBV7-2 | CASSFNMGGEKLFF
TRBJ2-1 | TRBV4-1 | CASSQDVMKQFF
TRBJ2-1 | TRBV27 | CASSLQDGAYNEQFF
TRBJ2-5 | TRBV29-1 | CSVSPSEIDAETQYF
TRBJ2-1 | TRBV7-9 | CASSGRPGLADYNEQFF
TRBJ2-7 | TRBV7-9 | CASNPLEIGNEQYF
TRBJ1-2 | TRBV4-1 | CASSLPWTGSNYGYTF
TRBJ1-1 | TRBV5-1 | CASSLQAPAVTEAFF
TRBJ1-2 | TRBV11-2 | CASSALRRIGYTF
TRBJ2-3 | TRBV2 | CASGAQTGGTTDTQYF
TRBJ1-2 | TRBV12-3/TRBV12-4 | CASRAGTVPNYGYTF
TRBJ2-3 | TRBV9 | CASSLPDRVGADTQYF
TRBJ1-2 | TRBV12-5 | CASGPLGPLNYGYTF
TRBJ2-1 | TRBV20-1 | CSASRLAGVYNEQFF
TRBJ2-7 | TRBV7-2 | CASSVRDIMGEQYF
TRBJ1-2 | TRBV27 | CASRARQGADGYTF
TRBJ1-4 | TRBV11-2 | CASSQLRVVEKLFF